The rows below give T cell receptor beta chains drawn from one sample of a study of T cell repertoires in aging, cancer and after chemotherapy. Each CDR3 protein is one row after TCRdb ran MiXCR on the multiplex PCR reads. This table has some 5,000 distinct CDR3 sequences, 20% to 25% appearing once. The specimen sequenced was blood. The receptor source for this set is a human donor in good health. The donor label of this sample is uncertain. Each CDR3 is given with its conserved first and last residue. D genes are given only for firm matches. Where a row states a size, it is once, few, many or the class of an expanded clone; other rows omit it.

d_gene	abundance	v_gene	j_gene	CDR3aa	CDR3nt
NA	medium-sized	TRBV27	TRBJ1-1	CASSPNMNTEAFF	TGTGCCAGCAGTCCCAACATGAACACTGAAGCTTTCTTT
NA	medium-sized	TRBV5-6	TRBJ2-6	CASRPNQGRRSGANVLTF	TGTGCCAGCAGACCGAATCAGGGAAGACGCTCTGGGGCCAACGTCCTGACTTTC
NA	medium-sized	TRBV19	TRBJ2-1	CASSQTGTLYNEQFF	TGTGCCAGTAGTCAGACCGGGACCCTGTACAATGAGCAGTTCTTC
NA	many	TRBV5-1	TRBJ1-4	CASSSTSANEKLFF	TGCGCCAGCAGCTCGACATCCGCTAATGAAAAACTGTTTTTT
NA	NA	TRBV5-4	TRBJ1-5	CASSTTGGTNQPQHF	TGTGCCAGTAGCACTACCGGGGGCACTAATCAGCCCCAGCATTTT
NA	medium-sized	TRBV29-1	TRBJ2-1	CSVEYLGANEQFF	TGCAGCGTTGAGTATCTGGGGGCCAATGAGCAGTTCTTC
TRBD1	few	TRBV2	TRBJ1-2	CASTLTGLSGYTF	TGTGCCAGTACGTTGACAGGGCTCTCCGGCTACACCTTC
NA	medium-sized	TRBV6-1	TRBJ1-5	CASSGYQEGDQPQHF	TGTGCCAGCAGTGGGTATCAGGAGGGTGATCAGCCCCAGCATTTT
NA	medium-sized	TRBV12-3/TRBV12-4	TRBJ1-4	CASSLVSPNEKLFF	TGTGCCAGCAGTTTAGTTTCGCCTAATGAAAAACTGTTTTTT
NA	medium-sized	TRBV6-1	TRBJ2-3	CASNFYRDSTDTQYF	TGTGCCAGCAACTTCTACCGGGATAGCACAGATACGCAGTATTTT
NA	few	TRBV4-1	TRBJ2-1	CASRATSGNEQFF	TGCGCCAGCAGGGCGACTAGTGGGAATGAGCAGTTCTTC
NA	few	TRBV7-9	TRBJ1-4	CASSLRALSEKLFF	TGTGCCAGCAGCTTAAGGGCATTGAGTGAAAAACTGTTTTTT
NA	many	TRBV11-3	TRBJ1-1	CASSSSRGLMNTEAFF	TGTGCCAGCAGCTCCTCCAGGGGTCTCATGAACACTGAAGCTTTCTTT
NA	medium-sized	TRBV20-1	TRBJ1-2	CSVEGTPYYGYTF	TGCAGTGTCGAGGGGACACCATACTATGGCTACACCTTC
TRBD1	medium-sized	TRBV7-9	TRBJ2-3	CASMPRDRAKDTQYF	TGTGCCAGCATGCCAAGGGACAGGGCCAAGGATACGCAGTATTTT
TRBD1	NA	TRBV7-9	TRBJ2-7	CASSITGTGSDEQYF	TGTGCCAGCAGCATAACCGGGACAGGGAGCGACGAGCAGTACTTC
TRBD2	medium-sized	TRBV5-4	TRBJ2-7	CASSPRGAGSPSEQYF	TGTGCCAGCAGTCCGAGAGGAGCGGGGAGCCCGTCGGAGCAGTACTTC
TRBD2	medium-sized	TRBV15	TRBJ2-3	CATSRQRGTQYF	TGTGCCACCAGCAGACAGCGGGGTACGCAGTATTTT
NA	many	TRBV6-5	TRBJ1-6	CASTRQGFSPLHF	TGTGCCAGCACTCGGCAGGGTTTTTCACCCCTCCACTTT
TRBD2	few	TRBV20-1	TRBJ2-3	CSRNSGRSTDTQYF	TGCAGTAGGAATAGCGGGAGGAGCACAGATACGCAGTATTTT
TRBD2	medium-sized	TRBV29-1	TRBJ2-3	CSVEGGLAGATDTQYF	TGCAGCGTTGAAGGGGGACTAGCGGGAGCCACAGATACGCAGTATTTT
NA	medium-sized	TRBV10-3	TRBJ2-5	CAISAGVKETQYF	TGTGCCATCAGTGCCGGGGTAAAGGAGACCCAGTACTTC
NA	many	TRBV5-1	TRBJ2-2	CASTSGAGNTGELFF	TGCGCCAGCACTTCCGGGGCCGGGAACACCGGGGAGCTGTTTTTT
NA	medium-sized	TRBV6-1	TRBJ1-6	CASGTRNNSPLHF	TGTGCCAGTGGGACACGCAATAATTCACCCCTCCACTTT
NA	medium-sized	TRBV13	TRBJ1-1	CASSLGLRAGGEAFF	TGTGCCAGCAGCTTAGGCCTAAGGGCAGGTGGTGAAGCTTTCTTT
NA	few	TRBV7-9	TRBJ2-7	CASSFGGLYEQYF	TGTGCCAGCAGCTTCGGGGGACTGTACGAGCAGTACTTC
NA	NA	TRBV18	TRBJ1-3	CASSPGRAGNTIYF	TGTGCCAGCTCACCCGGCAGGGCTGGAAACACCATATATTTT